This T cell receptor beta chain was found in a study of cytomegalovirus exposure and HLA in healthy donors. Use of 60 Vbeta and 13 Jbeta primers characterized the PCR. Libraries were prepared by immunoSEQ multiplex PCR; TCRdb keeps only in-frame clonotypes and omits some of them. The top ten clones hold around 20% of a sample with about 100,000 clones, roughly 76% of them seen once. As to this clone: Antigen: not known.

Findings and caveats of the study: About 87% or about 30% of the time was how often most TCR beta V segments were productive, according to an earlier analysis.

This TCR derives from a woman aged 60 to 75 in good health and CMV-seropositive. The sequenced material came from PBMCs.

CDR3 in DNA: TGTGCCAGCAGTAGTCAAGACATAACAAGAGAAAAACTGTTTTTT. Protein product: CASSSQDITREKLFF. The chain recombines TRBV7-9 with TRBJ1-4; no reliable D call. V was clipped by 6 bases and J by 8 bases, with 19 bases between them. This CDR3 region has 15 residues. Per germline, CDR1 SEHNR and CDR2 FQNEAQ (reference sequence).